A single TCR beta chain is shown here with its context. This sample was taken from a study of blood T cell repertoires in COVID-19. Overall study context: Samples taken during acute and convalescent COVID-19 were collected in the United States, Italy and Spain. T cells, B-cell-depleted T cells, or PBMCs supplied cDNA or gDNA.

Per the study methods: Estimates of nucleated cell counts were drawn from the amplification of reference gene primers. The protocol was immunoSEQ multiplex PCR, while the TCRdb copy is restricted to in-frame clones and leaves out a portion. V and J calls and clone size are those listed in that table; D and trimming were worked out from the DNA. The sample has over 150,000 clones, roughly 85% seen once; the top ten hold around 1%. The CDR3 is 18 amino acids. With V trimmed by 0 bases and J by 4 bases, 10 bases remained unmatched. CDR1 is LGHDT, CDR2 YNNKEL, per germline (reference sequence). This chain connects TRBV3-1 (or the pseudogene TRBV3-2) to TRBJ1-3; 9 bases map to TRBD1. The receptor comes from a man aged 40-55 years with acute or convalescent COVID-19. Sample: peripheral blood. This CDR3 reads CASSQDTWDRVSGNTIYF. The CDR3 region has the DNA TGTGCCAGCAGCCAAGATACTTGGGACAGGGTATCCGGAAACACCATATATTTT.